The 24 T cell receptor beta chains below all came from one sample that was sequenced in a study of T cells in localized non-small cell lung cancer. Here immunoSEQ multiplex PCR was the method, and the copy in TCRdb shows in-frame clones only, minus some. Of 45,000 to 50,000 clones listed, roughly nine tenths are singletons. The specimen was PBMCs, collected before any cancer treatment. The receptors come from a man between 40 and 70 years old with stage II lung adenocarcinoma.

This sequence joins TRBV28 and TRBJ2-5, with 9 bases lining up with TRBD2. Per germline, CDR1 MDHEN and CDR2 SYDVKM. The junction had 15 bases not matched to a gene; V was cut back by 8 bases and J by 5 bases. CDR3 size: 16 residues. CDR3 in DNA: TGTGCCAGCCGCTCGGCGGCTAGCGGGGACCGGGAGACCCAGTACTTC. As protein: CASRSAASGDRETQYF. Based on the CDR3 plus reference TRBV28 and TRBJ2-5, the full variable domain is DVKVTQSSRYLVKRTGEKVFLECVQDMDHENMFWYRQDPGLGLRLIYFSYDVKMKEKGDIPEGYSVSREKKERFSLILESASTNQTSMYLCASRSAASGDRETQYFGPGTRLLVL.

This clone appeared once. This chain uses TRBV5-4 with TRBJ1-2; no definite D call. The CDR3 runs to 11 residues. Germline loops: CDR1 SGHNT, CDR2 YYREEE (reference sequence). With 3 bases removed from V and 4 bases from J, the gap between germline ends came to 4 bases. CDR3 bases: TGTGCCAGCAGCTCGGGCTATGGCTACACCTTC. The encoded protein is CASSSGYGYTF.

Here the CDR3 reads CASSLDRGGEKLFF. The DNA of the CDR3 is TGTGCCAGCAGCCTCGACAGGGGAGGGGAAAAACTGTTTTTT. The V and J genes are TRBV4-2 and TRBJ1-4, with 8 bases aligning to TRBD1. V dropped 4 bases and J dropped 8; count of bases not matched to a gene: 6. CDR1 is LGHNA, CDR2 YNFKEQ, per germline. This CDR3 has 14 residues.

V usage is TRBV11-3 and J usage is TRBJ2-1; perhaps TRBD2 as D (5 bases). V was shortened by 2 bases and J by 0 bases, with 8 bases between the two germline ends. Germline-derived CDR1 and CDR2 are SGHNT and YENEEA. CDR3 length: 15 residues. This CDR3 reads CASSLRAASYNEQFF. The DNA of the CDR3 is TGTGCCAGCAGCTTAAGAGCGGCCTCCTACAATGAGCAGTTCTTC.

The chain links TRBV27 to TRBJ2-7; no firm D call. The V end was cut by 2 bases, the J end by 3 bases, with 5 bases between. The CDR3 loop spans 12 amino acids. Per germline, CDR1 MNHEY and CDR2 SMNVEV (reference sequence). The CDR3, as DNA: TGTGCCAGCAGTTTAATAGGCTACGAGCAGTACGTC. It yields the protein CASSLIGYEQYV.

The chain uses TRBV19 and TRBJ1-2, with D possibly matching TRBD1 (5 bases). The CDR3 spans 10 residues. The germline V gene encodes CDR1 LNHDA and CDR2 SQIVND (reference sequence). V dropped 6 bases and J dropped 8 bases, with 7 bases sitting between them. In DNA form, the CDR3 reads TGTGCCAGTAGCGGGGACGGCTACACCTTC. Its translation is CASSGDGYTF.

J is TRBJ2-7 and V is TRBV7-2, with 7 bases matching TRBD1. Unmatched junction bases numbered 4, after V lost 1 base and J lost 1 base. CDR1 and CDR2 (germline): SGHTA, FQGNSA. CDR3 length: 15 residues. As DNA, the CDR3 is TGTGCCAGCAGCTTAGTAGGGGACAGTTCCTACGAGCAGTACGTC. This translates into CASSLVGDSSYEQYV.

The chain links TRBV4-1 to TRBJ2-3; D not resolved. The CDR3 is 17 residues long. The ends were cut back, 1 base at V and 2 bases at J, with 16 bases in the middle. The germline V gene has CDR1 MGHRA and CDR2 YSYEKL. The CDR3 loop is CASSQVPGGVFTDTQYF. In DNA form, the CDR3 reads TGCGCCAGCAGCCAAGTGCCTGGTGGGGTTTTCACAGATACGCAGTATTTT.

The V gene is TRBV5-4, the J gene TRBJ2-5, with D possibly matching TRBD1 (6 bases). Germline V gene sequence: CDR1 SGHNT, CDR2 YYREEE (reference sequence). The CDR3 covers 17 residues. Trimming shortened V by 4 bases and J by 5 bases, and 24 bases separated the two germline ends. This CDR3 is CASSPINGQLNGETQYF. CDR3 in DNA: TGTGCCAGCAGCCCTATTAATGGACAGCTCAACGGGGAGACCCAGTACTTC.

This chain links TRBV4-1 with TRBJ2-1; 11 nucleotides line up with TRBD2. CDR1 and CDR2 from the germline V gene are MGHRA and YSYEKL. The CDR3 is 18 residues long. V dropped 2 bases and J dropped 4; count of bases not matched to a gene: 10. CDR3 bases: TGCGCCAGCAGCCAATCCGGTAGCGGGGGGGCCTCGTACAATGAGCAGTTCTTC. Residues: CASSQSGSGGASYNEQFF.

The V and J genes are TRBV30 and TRBJ1-4; no reliable D call. Trimming took off 0 bases at V and 7 bases at J, with 9 bases between the two ends. Germline CDR1 is GTSNPN and CDR2 is SVGIG (reference sequence). This CDR3 is 13 amino acids long. The CDR3: CAWSVEQIEKLFF. CDR3 DNA sequence: TGTGCCTGGAGTGTAGAACAGATTGAAAAACTGTTTTTT.

The V call is TRBV10-3, the J call TRBJ2-1; perhaps TRBD1 as D (6 bases). Trimming stripped 3 bases from V and 3 bases from J, with 27 bases between. CDR3 length equals 20 residues. In germline, CDR1 is ENHRY, CDR2 SYGVKD. CDR3 nucleotides: TGTGCCATCAGTGACCCCACCGGGACAAAAGGGTCCTACGACTACAATGAGCAGTTCTTC. Encoded protein: CAISDPTGTKGSYDYNEQFF.

The gene calls are TRBV6-1 and TRBJ2-1, with 7 bases aligning to TRBD1. The CDR3 has 14 residues. The junction had 6 bases not matched to a gene; V was cut back by 5 bases and J by 5 bases. CDR1 MNHNS and CDR2 SASEGT come from the germline V gene. The CDR3 DNA sequence: TGTGCCAGCAGTTTCCGGGACAGTCACAATGAGCAGTTCTTC. It encodes CASSFRDSHNEQFF.

A few counts support this clone. The chain has TRBV10-2 and TRBJ1-3, with 8 nucleotides matching TRBD1. Looked up from germline, CDR1 is WSHSY and CDR2 is SAAADI. The CDR3 runs 13 residues. CDR3 loop: CAAQGAGGNTIYF. The CDR3 DNA reads TGCGCGGCCCAGGGGGCAGGTGGAAACACCATATATTTT.

The V call is TRBV10-2, the J call TRBJ1-1, with D possibly TRBD1 on 5 matching bases. This CDR3 has 16 amino acids. Germline V gives CDR1 WSHSY, CDR2 SAAADI. Trimming left V 0 bases short and J 7 bases short, with 18 bases between. As DNA, the CDR3 is TGCGCCAGCAGTGAGTCGACGCCAGGGCACATGCTTGAAGCTTTCTTT. Its translation is CASSESTPGHMLEAFF.

The V gene is TRBV6-1, the J gene TRBJ1-2; no clear D. Trimming cost V 11 bases and J 8 bases, with 15 bases left between them. The length of the CDR3 is 11 residues. Germline V gene lookup returns CDR1 MNHNS and CDR2 SASEGT. The DNA for the CDR3 is TGTGCCTCTACCCCGGGTACCGGCTACACCTTC. This encodes CASTPGTGYTF.

The genes are TRBV5-1 and TRBJ1-3; the match to TRBD1 covers 7 bases. J lost 0 bases, V lost 5 bases, and 8 bases had no gene match. There are 16 residues in the CDR3. Per germline, CDR1 SGHRS and CDR2 YFSETQ. Here the CDR3 DNA reads TGCGCCAGCAGTTTACAAGGGGGCCGCTCTGGAAACACCATATATTTT. Amino acids: CASSLQGGRSGNTIYF.

The gene calls are TRBV15 and TRBJ1-1; D might be TRBD1 (5 bases). This CDR3 contains 13 residues. In germline, CDR1 is LNHNV, CDR2 YYDKDF (reference sequence). The V end was cut by 0 bases, the J end by 4 bases, with 6 bases between. The CDR3 loop reads CATSRERGTEAFF. Written as DNA, the CDR3 is TGTGCCACCAGCAGAGAGAGGGGCACTGAAGCTTTCTTT.

The chain couples TRBV9 to TRBJ2-1, with 8 bases matching TRBD1. Germline V CDR1 and CDR2: SGDLS, YYNGEE. V dropped 4 bases and J dropped 8; count of bases not matched to a gene: 5. The CDR3 sequence is 13 residues long. The CDR3 is CASSNLQGDEQFF. CDR3 bases: TGTGCCAGCAGCAACCTACAGGGGGATGAGCAGTTCTTC.

The V and J genes are TRBV5-7 and TRBJ2-7; perhaps TRBD2 as D (6 bases). TRBV5-7 is sorted into the ORF group, with uncertain function. Deletions cut 4 bases from V and 3 bases from J, with 8 bases between. This CDR3 comprises 12 residues. As DNA, the CDR3 is TGTGCCAGCAGCCGGGGGAGCTACGAGCAGTACGTC. Translation gives CASSRGSYEQYV.

The chain links TRBV18 to TRBJ1-5; 8 nucleotides align to TRBD1. Trimming removed 1 base from V and 0 bases from J; junction bases left unmatched: 11. Germline V CDR1 and CDR2: KGHSH, LQKENI. This CDR3 is 19 amino acids long. The CDR3 region has the DNA TGTGCCAGCTCACCACGGCAAGGGACAGGTACCCTTAGCAATCAGCCCCAGCATTTT. It translates to CASSPRQGTGTLSNQPQHF.

The chain carries TRBV15 and TRBJ2-5; D might be TRBD1 or TRBD2, each matching 6 bases. The length of the CDR3 is 15 residues. Trimming took 5 bases from V and 5 from J, leaving 18 bases between them. Germline V CDR1 and CDR2: LNHNV, YYDKDF (reference sequence). In DNA, the CDR3 is TGTGCCACCAGCGCGGGGCTCTCGAGGGGGGAGACCCAGTACTTC. It is translated as CATSAGLSRGETQYF.

V gene TRBV5-4 combines with J gene TRBJ2-5; TRBD1 matches 9 bases. The CDR3 length is 15 residues. Germline CDR1 and CDR2: SGHNT and YYREEE (reference sequence). Unmatched junction bases numbered 6, after V lost 4 bases and J lost 2 bases. The CDR3: CASSPRTGDQETQYF. Written as DNA, the CDR3 is TGTGCCAGCAGCCCACGGACAGGGGATCAAGAGACCCAGTACTTC.

This chain uses TRBV2 with TRBJ1-2, with TRBD1 identical over 7 bases. V gave up 7 bases and J gave up 3 bases; unmatched junction bases: 5. The CDR3 length is 13 residues. Per the germline V gene, CDR1 is SNHLY and CDR2 is FYNNEI. In nucleotides, the CDR3 is TGTGCCAGCAAACAGGGGCAAGACTATGGCTACACCTTC. Translated, it gives CASKQGQDYGYTF.